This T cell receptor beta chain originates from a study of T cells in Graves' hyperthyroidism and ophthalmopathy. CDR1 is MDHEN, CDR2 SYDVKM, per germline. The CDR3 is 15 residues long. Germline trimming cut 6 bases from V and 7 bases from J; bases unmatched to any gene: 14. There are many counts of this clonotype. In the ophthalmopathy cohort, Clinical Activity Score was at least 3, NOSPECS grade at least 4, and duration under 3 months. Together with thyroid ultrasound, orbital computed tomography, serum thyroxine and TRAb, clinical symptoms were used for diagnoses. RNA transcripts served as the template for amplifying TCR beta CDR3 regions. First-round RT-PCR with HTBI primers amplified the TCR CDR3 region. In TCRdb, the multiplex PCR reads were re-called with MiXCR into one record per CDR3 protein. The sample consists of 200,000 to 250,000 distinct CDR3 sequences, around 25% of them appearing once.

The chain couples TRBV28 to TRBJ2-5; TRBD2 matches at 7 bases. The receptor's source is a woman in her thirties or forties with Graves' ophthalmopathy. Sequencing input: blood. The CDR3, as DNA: TGTGCCAGCAGGAAAGGAGGGAGGGCCTGGGGGACCCAGTACTTC. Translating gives CASRKGGRAWGTQYF.